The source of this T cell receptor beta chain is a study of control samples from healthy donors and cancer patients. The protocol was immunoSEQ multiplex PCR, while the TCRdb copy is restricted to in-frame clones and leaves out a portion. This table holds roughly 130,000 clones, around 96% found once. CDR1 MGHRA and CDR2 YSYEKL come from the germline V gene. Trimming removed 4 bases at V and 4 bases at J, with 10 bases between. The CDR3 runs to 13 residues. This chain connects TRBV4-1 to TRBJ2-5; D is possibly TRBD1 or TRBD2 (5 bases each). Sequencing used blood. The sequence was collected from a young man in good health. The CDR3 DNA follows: TGCGCCAGCAGCCCAGGGAGAGGAGAGACCCAGTACTTC. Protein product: CASSPGRGETQYF.